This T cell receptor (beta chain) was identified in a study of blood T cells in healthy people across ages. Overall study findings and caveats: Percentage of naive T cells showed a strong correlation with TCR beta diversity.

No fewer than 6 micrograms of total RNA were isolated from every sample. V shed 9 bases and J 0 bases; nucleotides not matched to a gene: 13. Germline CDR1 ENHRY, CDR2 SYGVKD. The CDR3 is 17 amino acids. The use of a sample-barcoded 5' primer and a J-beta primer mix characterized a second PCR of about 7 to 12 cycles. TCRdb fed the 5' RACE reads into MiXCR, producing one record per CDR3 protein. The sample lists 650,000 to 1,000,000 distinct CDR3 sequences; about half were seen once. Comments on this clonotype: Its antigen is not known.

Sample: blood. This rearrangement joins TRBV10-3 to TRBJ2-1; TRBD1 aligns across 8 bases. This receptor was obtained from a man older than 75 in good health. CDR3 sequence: CAITGTGPLISYNEQFF. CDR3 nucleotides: TGTGCCATAACCGGGACAGGACCCCTGATCTCCTACAATGAGCAGTTCTTC.